This entry describes one TCR beta chain. Its antigen remains unidentified. Base-call qualities are not available, and no considerably larger clone is one nucleotide away. Counted from cysteine to phenylalanine, this CDR3 has 15 amino acids. The read is trimmed to its CDR3 DNA, 45 bases read in frame from base 1. Relative to germline, V is missing 10 bases and J is missing 7 bases, with 13 bases of the junction outside any gene match. CDR1 and CDR2, per the germline V gene, are MDHEN and SYDVKM. The method was the immunoSEQ multiplex PCR assay. The authors processed their data as follows. A statistical classification framework was built to diagnose cytomegalovirus status from the catalog of TCR beta chain sequences. As stored in TCRdb, this immuneACCESS dataset retains in-frame rearrangements with V and J assigned. A fraction of the clones does not appear; measured against another copy, unresolved V genes explain less than half of the discrepancy, and the remainder lacks a known reason. The V and J calls and clone size are taken from that table; D and trimming were inferred from the DNA. The sample data list roughly 220,000 clones, and around four fifths of these were observed just once. The top ten constitute around 15% of the sample.

This entry is derived from a study of cytomegalovirus exposure and HLA in healthy donors (dated by TCRdb to 2015 to 2018). Study-level background: According to a later analysis, the roughly 120 validation repertoires were produced on the same platform as the roughly 600 repertoires of the first cohort. The aim of the study was to test whether cataloging public T cell receptors could identify signatures of past pathogen exposure. In addition to the first cohort of several hundred subjects, a separate validation cohort of over 90 different subjects was used. To predict cytomegalovirus infection status, the study brought together high-throughput TCR immunosequencing, statistical association of individual TCRs with disease status, and machine learning. The paper's findings and limits, for the study overall: Cytomegalovirus status was reported to be diagnosed by the classifier with high specificity and sensitivity in both the original and validation cohorts. Of the cluster scores, 85% to 95% were above 0 in a later analysis, which found that TCRs clustered in the first cohort also tended to co-occur in the approximately 130 validation repertoires. A few of the identified cytomegalovirus-associated TCR beta chains were confirmed in vitro to be specific for cytomegalovirus antigens. While some public TCRs were present in many individuals, most TCR sequences turned up only very rarely across donors. The study listed 164 TCR beta chains as associated with cytomegalovirus. It was suggested by the authors that the approach could potentially be generalized to other disease states and immunological phenotypes. All 120 or so repertoires were used to score co-occurrence in the validation cohort in a later analysis, because that analysis had no HLA typing for the cohort.

Donors formed part of the validation cohort, which comprised 120 or so subjects and was distinct from the first cohort of fewer than 750 subjects. Source material: PBMCs. This TCR was recovered from a woman in her 30s in good health and CMV-seropositive. The V and J genes are TRBV28 and TRBJ1-5, with 10 bases aligning to TRBD1. CDR3 region: CATKNRQGAHQPQHF. DNA sequence: TGTGCCACCAAAAATCGACAGGGGGCGCACCAGCCCCAGCATTTT.